These T cell receptor beta chains were read from a single sample in a study of shared clonotypes between healthy human individuals. Only in-frame clones appear in the TCRdb table, and some are missing; sequencing was by immunoSEQ multiplex PCR. Of some 1.4 million clones detected, roughly 96% appear once; the ten largest clones hold approximately 1.2%. The sequencing sample was made of naive CD4+ T cells sorted from blood. All receptors derive from a young man in good health. The CDR3 runs from the conserved cysteine through the conserved F or W. The order of the fields is clone size, V gene, J gene, D gene, CDR3 protein, CDR3 DNA. The D gene is left open where the match is weak. The size of a clone is reported for some rows only, either as once, few or many, or as a class for expanded clones.

abundance: .
v_gene: TRBV10-2
j_gene: TRBJ2-7
d_gene: .
CDR3aa: CASTGGYEQYF
CDR3nt: TGCGCCAGCACAGGGGGGTACGAGCAGTACTTC

abundance: .
v_gene: TRBV29-1
j_gene: TRBJ1-1
d_gene: .
CDR3aa: CSVDDRNTEAFF
CDR3nt: TGCAGCGTTGATGACAGGAACACTGAAGCTTTCTTT

abundance: .
v_gene: TRBV29-1
j_gene: TRBJ2-7
d_gene: TRBD2
CDR3aa: CSVVLAGGVEQYF
CDR3nt: TGCAGCGTTGTTTTAGCGGGAGGGGTCGAGCAGTACTTC

abundance: .
v_gene: TRBV27
j_gene: TRBJ2-7
d_gene: .
CDR3aa: CASSLDFNSYEQYF
CDR3nt: TGTGCCAGCAGTCTGGACTTCAACTCCTACGAGCAGTACTTC

abundance: .
v_gene: TRBV7-2
j_gene: TRBJ2-2
d_gene: .
CDR3aa: CASSLAIGTTNTGELFF
CDR3nt: TGTGCCAGCAGCTTAGCGATTGGGACAACAAACACCGGGGAGCTGTTTTTT

abundance: few
v_gene: TRBV28
j_gene: TRBJ2-3
d_gene: .
CDR3aa: CASSLSTDTQYF
CDR3nt: TGTGCCAGCAGCTTAAGCACAGATACGCAGTATTTT

abundance: .
v_gene: TRBV11-3
j_gene: TRBJ2-5
d_gene: TRBD2
CDR3aa: CASSREGPETQYF
CDR3nt: TGTGCCAGCAGCCGGGAGGGGCCGGAGACCCAGTACTTC

abundance: .
v_gene: TRBV28
j_gene: TRBJ2-1
d_gene: .
CDR3aa: CASSWGGVNEQFF
CDR3nt: TGTGCCAGCAGTTGGGGCGGGGTCAATGAGCAGTTCTTC

abundance: .
v_gene: TRBV7-9
j_gene: TRBJ2-3
d_gene: .
CDR3aa: CASSLVGSGSHDTQYF
CDR3nt: TGTGCCAGCAGCTTAGTAGGTTCGGGTTCGCATGATACGCAGTATTTT

abundance: .
v_gene: TRBV28
j_gene: TRBJ2-1
d_gene: TRBD2
CDR3aa: CASSFAGGSHEQFF
CDR3nt: TGTGCCAGCAGTTTTGCGGGAGGCAGCCATGAGCAGTTCTTC

abundance: .
v_gene: TRBV6-5
j_gene: TRBJ2-1
d_gene: .
CDR3aa: CASSRPEYNEQFF
CDR3nt: TGTGCCAGCAGCCGACCGGAGTACAATGAGCAGTTCTTC

abundance: .
v_gene: TRBV4-3
j_gene: TRBJ2-7
d_gene: TRBD2
CDR3aa: CASSPRAGGLHEQYF
CDR3nt: TGCGCCAGCAGCCCGAGAGCGGGAGGGCTGCACGAGCAGTACTTC

abundance: .
v_gene: TRBV29-1
j_gene: TRBJ2-7
d_gene: .
CDR3aa: CSVETGGYEQYF
CDR3nt: TGCAGCGTTGAAACAGGAGGCTACGAGCAGTACTTC

abundance: .
v_gene: TRBV6-5
j_gene: TRBJ2-6
d_gene: .
CDR3aa: CATRGGREANVLTF
CDR3nt: TGTGCCACCAGGGGGGGCCGGGAGGCCAACGTCCTGACTTTC

abundance: once
v_gene: TRBV7-9
j_gene: TRBJ2-3
d_gene: .
CDR3aa: CASSLEGVASSTDTQYF
CDR3nt: TGTGCCAGCAGCTTAGAGGGAGTAGCGAGCAGCACAGATACGCAGTATTTT

abundance: .
v_gene: TRBV5-1
j_gene: TRBJ2-1
d_gene: .
CDR3aa: CASSTGTSKEQFF
CDR3nt: TGCGCCAGCAGCACCGGGACGAGCAAGGAACAGTTCTTC

abundance: .
v_gene: TRBV6-4
j_gene: TRBJ2-7
d_gene: .
CDR3aa: CASSGTGTRSYEQYF
CDR3nt: TGTGCCAGCAGTGGCACCGGGACACGGTCCTACGAGCAGTACTTC

abundance: .
v_gene: TRBV12-2
j_gene: TRBJ2-7
d_gene: .
CDR3aa: CASRFPAAYEQYF
CDR3nt: TGTGCAAGTCGCTTTCCGGCCGCCTACGAGCAGTACTTC

abundance: .
v_gene: TRBV18
j_gene: TRBJ2-7
d_gene: .
CDR3aa: CASSYRAEYEQYF
CDR3nt: TGTGCCAGCTCATACCGGGCAGAATACGAGCAGTACTTC

abundance: .
v_gene: TRBV19
j_gene: TRBJ1-1
d_gene: TRBD1
CDR3aa: CASRPLRGTEAFF
CDR3nt: TGTGCCAGTAGACCTCTCAGGGGGACTGAAGCTTTCTTT

abundance: .
v_gene: TRBV2
j_gene: TRBJ1-4
d_gene: .
CDR3aa: CASSLMGLPANEKLFF
CDR3nt: TGTGCCAGCAGTCTAATGGGACTGCCCGCTAATGAAAAACTGTTTTTT

abundance: .
v_gene: TRBV28
j_gene: TRBJ2-7
d_gene: .
CDR3aa: CASSFPGGGSDEQYF
CDR3nt: TGTGCCAGCAGTTTCCCAGGAGGCGGGTCCGACGAGCAGTACTTC

abundance: .
v_gene: TRBV5-1
j_gene: TRBJ2-1
d_gene: TRBD2
CDR3aa: CASSVGRTSGNSEQFF
CDR3nt: TGCGCCAGCTCGGTCGGACGGACTAGCGGCAACAGTGAGCAGTTCTTC

abundance: .
v_gene: TRBV19
j_gene: TRBJ2-3
d_gene: .
CDR3aa: CASSALEEFTDTQYF
CDR3nt: TGTGCCAGTAGTGCCTTAGAAGAGTTCACAGATACGCAGTATTTT

abundance: .
v_gene: TRBV19
j_gene: TRBJ2-3
d_gene: .
CDR3aa: CASSMLDTQYF
CDR3nt: TGTGCCAGTAGTATGCTCGATACGCAGTATTTT

abundance: .
v_gene: TRBV5-6
j_gene: TRBJ1-2
d_gene: TRBD1
CDR3aa: CASRDPGQGVGYTF
CDR3nt: TGTGCCAGCAGGGACCCGGGACAGGGGGTAGGCTACACCTTC

abundance: .
v_gene: TRBV6-5
j_gene: TRBJ2-1
d_gene: .
CDR3aa: CASSSGSGFFF
CDR3nt: TGTGCCAGCAGTTCGGGCAGCGGGTTTTTCTTC

abundance: .
v_gene: TRBV4-2
j_gene: TRBJ2-3
d_gene: .
CDR3aa: CASSQEPRTDTQYF
CDR3nt: TGTGCCAGCAGCCAAGAACCGCGAACAGATACGCAGTATTTT

abundance: .
v_gene: TRBV9
j_gene: TRBJ2-1
d_gene: TRBD2
CDR3aa: CASSVASGGYNEQFF
CDR3nt: TGTGCCAGCAGCGTAGCTAGCGGGGGCTACAATGAGCAGTTCTTC

abundance: .
v_gene: TRBV7-3
j_gene: TRBJ2-2
d_gene: .
CDR3aa: CASSPHAWTAQGTGELFF
CDR3nt: TGTGCCAGCAGCCCCCACGCTTGGACAGCTCAGGGCACCGGGGAGCTGTTTTTT

abundance: .
v_gene: TRBV5-1
j_gene: TRBJ2-3
d_gene: .
CDR3aa: CASSLAGGSTDTQYF
CDR3nt: TGCGCCAGCAGCTTGGCTGGAGGGAGCACAGATACGCAGTATTTT